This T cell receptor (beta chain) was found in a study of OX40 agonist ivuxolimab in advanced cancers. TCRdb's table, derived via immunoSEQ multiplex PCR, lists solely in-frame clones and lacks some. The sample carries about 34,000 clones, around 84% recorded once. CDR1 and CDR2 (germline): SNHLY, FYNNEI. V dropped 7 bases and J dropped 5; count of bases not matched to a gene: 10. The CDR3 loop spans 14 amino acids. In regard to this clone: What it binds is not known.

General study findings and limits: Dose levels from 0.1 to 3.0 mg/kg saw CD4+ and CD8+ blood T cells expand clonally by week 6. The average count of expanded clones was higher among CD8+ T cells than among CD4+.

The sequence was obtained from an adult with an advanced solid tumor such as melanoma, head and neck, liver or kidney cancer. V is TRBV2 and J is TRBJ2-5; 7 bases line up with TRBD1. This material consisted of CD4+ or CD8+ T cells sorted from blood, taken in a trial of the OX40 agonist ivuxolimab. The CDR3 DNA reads TGTGCCAGCAATTACAGGGGCCCGGAGGAGACCCAGTACTTC. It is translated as CASNYRGPEETQYF.